Below are 25 T cell receptor beta chains sequenced from a single sample in a study of T cells in Graves' hyperthyroidism and ophthalmopathy. Amplification targeted TCR beta CDR3 regions from RNA transcripts. A first-round RT-PCR of the TCR CDR3 used the HTBI primer set. TCRdb re-called the multiplex PCR reads with MiXCR, one entry per CDR3 protein. The sample contains 500,000 to 750,000 distinct CDR3 sequences, around a sixth of which appear only once. The sample was blood. The receptor source for this set is a young woman with Graves' hyperthyroidism.

This clonotype was counted between two and nine times. This sequence joins TRBV5-1 and TRBJ2-5; 11 positions agree with TRBD2. Germline assignment: CDR1 SGHRS and CDR2 YFSETQ. The CDR3 sequence is 15 residues long. The V segment lost 3 bases and the J segment 3 bases; nucleotides outside the gene matches: 4. CDR3 region: CASSYGTSGEETQYF. The CDR3 DNA follows: TGCGCCAGCAGCTACGGGACTAGCGGCGAAGAGACCCAGTACTTC. The variable domain in full, completed from reference TRBV5-1 and TRBJ2-5, reads KAGVTQTPRYLIKTRGQQVTLSCSPISGHRSVSWYQQTPGQGLQFLFEYFSETQRNKGNFPGRFSGRQFSNSRSEMNVSTLELGDSALYLCASSYGTSGEETQYFGPGTRLLVL.

The rearrangement links TRBV6-2 or TRBV6-3 to TRBJ2-7; 10 bases fit TRBD2. V lost 0 bases and J lost 2; bases outside the gene matches: 4. Germline CDR1 MNHEY, CDR2 SVGEGT. The CDR3 runs 16 residues. Here the CDR3 reads CASSYSWTSGTYEQYF. CDR3 sequence (DNA): TGTGCCAGCAGTTACTCGTGGACTAGCGGTACCTACGAGCAGTACTTC.

The chain joins TRBV20-1 to TRBJ2-3; TRBD2 matches at 12 bases. CDR1 DFQATT and CDR2 SNEGSKA come from the germline V gene (reference sequence). The CDR3 has 19 amino acids. With V trimmed by 6 bases and J by 4 bases, 20 bases remained unmatched. CDR3 in DNA: TGCAGTGCCACCTCCGGGACTAGCGGGCTAATAGAGGGCGCAGATACGCAGTATTTT. It codes for CSATSGTSGLIEGADTQYF.

This clonotype was observed at least ten times. The J gene is TRBJ2-1, the V gene TRBV11-2, with TRBD2 identical over 8 bases. V was pared by 2 bases and J by 5 bases, with 11 bases of the junction left unmatched. CDR3 length: 17 amino acids. The germline V gene encodes CDR1 SGHAT and CDR2 FQNNGV. Here the CDR3 DNA reads TGTGCCAGCAGCTTACGAACGTACATAGCGGGAAACAATGAGCAGTTCTTC. Translated: CASSLRTYIAGNNEQFF.

A remark on this clonotype: A much bigger clone sits one base away, suggesting this may be a read error. This sequence joins TRBV27 and TRBJ2-3, with a tentative D call TRBD1 (6 bases). CDR3 length equals 16 residues. Germline lookup yields CDR1 MNHEY and CDR2 SMNVEV (reference sequence). CDR3 nucleotides: TGTGCCAGCAGTCCCCTGAGCCCAGGGGTGACAGATATGCAGTATTTT. Translation gives CASSPLSPGVTDMQYF.

This chain connects TRBV6-2 or TRBV6-3 to TRBJ2-7; 8 positions match TRBD2. There are 14 residues in the CDR3. J gave up 4 bases and V 6 bases, and 8 bases lay outside the gene matches. Germline-derived CDR1 and CDR2 are MNHEY and SVGEGT. DNA for the CDR3: TGTGCCAGCAGGACCCACCCGGGAGGGTACGAGCAGTACTTC. Residues: CASRTHPGGYEQYF.

In this sample, this clonotype turned up many times. CDR3 in amino acids: CASSLKLAGLETQYF. The DNA of the CDR3 is TGTGCCAGCAGCTTAAAACTAGCGGGACTGGAGACCCAGTACTTC. The chain couples TRBV7-3 to TRBJ2-5; 10 nucleotides match TRBD2. Germline V gene data show CDR1 as SGHTA and CDR2 as FQGTGA. The CDR3 totals 15 residues. Trimming cost V 1 base and J 5 bases; bases outside gene matches: 4.

In this sample, this clonotype turned up a few times. CDR3 nucleotides: TGCAGTGCTAGAGAGCCCCGGACACGTTCAGTCGACGAGCAGTACTTC. Amino acids: CSAREPRTRSVDEQYF. V and J are TRBV20-1 and TRBJ2-7; a weak D match, TRBD1 (5 bases). From germline, CDR1 is DFQATT and CDR2 SNEGSKA (reference sequence). Deletions cut 0 bases from V and 5 bases from J, with 20 bases between. The CDR3 loop spans 16 amino acids.

This clonotype was detected a few times. The chain links TRBV20-1 to TRBJ2-5; TRBD2 aligns across 12 bases. Germline CDR1 reads DFQATT; CDR2 reads SNEGSKA (reference sequence). V lost 0 bases, J lost 5 bases, and 7 bases stayed unmatched. This CDR3 has 16 amino acids. CDR3 in amino acids: CSARDRLAGGVETQYF. The CDR3 DNA is TGCAGTGCTAGAGATCGCCTAGCGGGAGGGGTGGAGACCCAGTACTTC.

This clonotype has at least ten counts. The chain has TRBV7-2 and TRBJ2-7; TRBD2 might be the D (6 bases). Germline assignment: CDR1 SGHTA and CDR2 FQGNSA. CDR3 size: 17 residues. The ends were cut back, 5 bases at V and 0 bases at J, with 20 bases in the middle. This CDR3 reads CASSARTNSGFSYEQYF. CDR3 sequence (DNA): TGTGCCAGCAGCGCGAGAACTAATAGCGGATTCTCCTACGAGCAGTACTTC.

The chain joins TRBV6-1 to TRBJ2-1, with 11 bases aligning to TRBD2. V trimming: 6 bases; J trimming: 6 bases; junction bases outside the gene matches: 10. Germline-derived CDR1 and CDR2 are MNHNS and SASEGT. The CDR3 is 16 amino acids. CDR3 region: CASRLLSGRALNEQFF. The CDR3 region has the DNA TGTGCCAGCAGACTCCTTAGCGGGAGGGCCCTCAATGAGCAGTTCTTC.

This chain connects TRBV2 to TRBJ2-3; 8 positions match TRBD1. The CDR3 is 15 amino acids. Germline lookup yields CDR1 SNHLY and CDR2 FYNNEI. V dropped 4 bases and J dropped 4; count of bases not matched to a gene: 7. The CDR3 spells CASSGGTGLSDTQYF. The CDR3 DNA is TGTGCCAGCAGTGGAGGGACAGGACTATCAGATACGCAGTATTTT.

This clonotype has a count of ten or more. The gene calls are TRBV30 and TRBJ2-3; TRBD1 agrees at 8 bases. There are 14 residues in the CDR3. Germline values: CDR1 GTSNPN, CDR2 SVGIG (reference sequence). V shed 3 bases, J shed 1 base, and the junction held 3 bases outside the gene matches. CDR3 DNA: TGTGCCTGGAGGACACAGGGGGGCACAGATACGCAGTATTTT. It encodes CAWRTQGGTDTQYF.

The V and J genes are TRBV6-1 and TRBJ2-7; 7 nucleotides align to TRBD2. The CDR3 totals 15 residues. Per the germline V gene, CDR1 is MNHNS and CDR2 is SASEGT. With V trimmed by 6 bases and J by 7 bases, 15 bases remained unmatched. The CDR3 sequence is CASSPSGGSGDEQYF. The CDR3 DNA is TGTGCCAGCAGCCCGAGTGGCGGGAGCGGGGATGAGCAGTACTTC.

About this clonotype: This may be a read error, as it is one base from a much larger clone. The chain combines TRBV9 with TRBJ2-2; 10 bases are shared with TRBD1. The CDR3 has 14 amino acids. Losses at the gene ends were 3 bases for V and 7 bases for J; bases not matched to a gene: 3. Germline V gene lookup returns CDR1 SGDLS and CDR2 YYNGEE. CDR3 coding DNA: TGTGCCAGCAGCGCGGGACAGGGGTACGGGGAGCTGTTTTTT. Its protein is CASSAGQGYGELFF.

This clonotype was detected many times. This chain connects TRBV2 to TRBJ2-7; 7 nucleotides align to TRBD1. The junction had 10 bases not matched to a gene; V was cut back by 7 bases and J by 1 base. Germline V gene data show CDR1 as SNHLY and CDR2 as FYNNEI. The CDR3 runs to 15 residues. In DNA, the CDR3 is TGTGCCAGCAATCCTGGACAGGCATTTTCCTACGAGCAGTACTTC. Protein sequence: CASNPGQAFSYEQYF.

This clonotype was counted ten times or more. The V call is TRBV7-2, the J call TRBJ2-1, with D maybe TRBD1 (6 bases). CDR1 and CDR2 (germline): SGHTA, FQGNSA. V was shortened by 5 bases and J by 5 bases, with 10 bases between the two germline ends. The CDR3 is 13 amino acids. CDR3 sequence: CASSPGHNNEQFF. The CDR3 DNA follows: TGTGCCAGCAGCCCGGGACATAACAATGAGCAGTTCTTC.

This clonotype was counted a single time. The chain has TRBV12-3 or TRBV12-4 and TRBJ2-1; a possible D gene is TRBD2 (5 bases). The CDR3 spans 15 residues. Trimming removed 5 bases at V and 0 bases at J, with 11 bases between. The CDR3, as DNA: TGTGCCAGCAGTGAGAGCGGTCTCTCCTACAATGAGCAGTTCTTC. This codes for CASSESGLSYNEQFF.

The table lists this clonotype with many counts. The genes are TRBV2 and TRBJ2-7; D ambiguous. V was clipped by 5 bases and J by 0 bases, with 5 bases between them. Germline loops: CDR1 SNHLY, CDR2 FYNNEI. The CDR3 runs to 12 residues. The chain's CDR3 is CASSTHSYEQYF. CDR3 nucleotides: TGTGCCAGCAGTACTCACTCCTACGAGCAGTACTTC.

Note on this clonotype: One end of the junction varies from germline; a read error may be responsible. The chain employs TRBV30 and TRBJ2-1, with 7 bases identical to TRBD2. Germline loops: CDR1 GTSNPN, CDR2 SVGIG (reference sequence). The CDR3 covers 15 residues. The CDR3 here is CARSERDGFRYEQFF. The CDR3, as DNA: TGTGCCCGGAGCGAGCGGGACGGGTTCAGATATGAGCAGTTCTTC.

This clonotype occurred many times. The rearrangement links TRBV2 to TRBJ2-3, with TRBD1 as a possible D gene (5 bases). V was shortened by 3 bases and J by 1 base, with 14 bases between the two germline ends. Germline values: CDR1 SNHLY, CDR2 FYNNEI. The CDR3 contains 16 residues. In DNA form, the CDR3 reads TGTGCCAGCAGTGATTCGGCAGGGTCGGGCACAGATACGCAGTATTTT. Protein product: CASSDSAGSGTDTQYF.

The chain links TRBV19 to TRBJ1-1; D uncertain. The CDR3 runs 14 residues. V was cut by 3 bases and J by 4 bases, with 12 bases left in between. Germline CDR1 reads LNHDA; CDR2 reads SQIVND (reference sequence). Here the CDR3 reads CASSMIGDGTEAFF. The DNA for the CDR3 is TGTGCCAGTAGTATGATCGGGGATGGCACTGAAGCTTTCTTT.

This clonotype was counted between two and nine times. The chain couples TRBV27 to TRBJ1-4, with D uncertain. V dropped 5 bases and J dropped 4 bases, with 17 bases sitting between them. Germline assignment: CDR1 MNHEY and CDR2 SMNVEV (reference sequence). The CDR3 sequence is 16 residues long. The CDR3 protein is CASSPEPRHLNEKLFF. CDR3 nucleotide sequence: TGTGCCAGCAGTCCAGAGCCGAGACACCTTAATGAAAAACTGTTTTTT.

This clonotype was counted many times. The rearrangement uses TRBV20-1 and TRBJ2-1; TRBD2 agrees at 7 bases. This CDR3 is built from 15 residues. V dropped 6 bases and J dropped 2; count of bases not matched to a gene: 10. Germline V CDR1 and CDR2: DFQATT, SNEGSKA (reference sequence). For the CDR3, the DNA is TGCAGTGCGGCCCGACCTAGCGGAACCTACAATGAGCAGTTCTTC. Protein: CSAARPSGTYNEQFF.

This clonotype was counted a few times. One end of the junction is discordant with germline, which a read error may explain. The genes are TRBV9 and TRBJ2-7; possibly TRBD1 for D (5 bases). The CDR3 contains 11 residues. Germline CDR1 reads SGDLS; CDR2 reads YYNGEE. The CDR3 protein is CTSSVGDEQYF. The DNA for the CDR3 is TGTACCAGCAGCGTAGGGGACGAGCAGTACTTC.